This is a list of T cell receptor beta chains from one sample in a study of blood T cell repertoires in COVID-19. Assay used: immunoSEQ multiplex PCR; TCRdb lists only in-frame clones, some missing. The repertoire holds about 140,000 clones, roughly 85% seen once, with over 2.5% in the top ten. Sequenced input: peripheral blood. The receptors shown here come from a man over 45 with acute or convalescent COVID-19. CDR3s include the opening cysteine and the closing phenylalanine or tryptophan. Each record gives: CDR3 DNA, CDR3 protein, V gene, D gene, clone size, J gene. A D gene is named only where the DNA matches it firmly. The size of a clone is reported for some rows only, either as once, few or many, or as a class for expanded clones.

CDR3nt: TGTGCCAGCAGTCCACGATTGACAGGTTCCGCGTCCTACGAGCAGTACTTC
CDR3aa: CASSPRLTGSASYEQYF
v_gene: TRBV3-1/TRBV3-2
d_gene: .
abundance: .
j_gene: TRBJ2-7

CDR3nt: TGTGCCAGCAGCGAAGGACTAGCGGTCACAGATACGCAGTATTTT
CDR3aa: CASSEGLAVTDTQYF
v_gene: TRBV3-1/TRBV3-2
d_gene: TRBD2
abundance: .
j_gene: TRBJ2-3

CDR3nt: TGTGCCAGCAGCAACCGGGACATTTCACCCCTCCACTTT
CDR3aa: CASSNRDISPLHF
v_gene: TRBV9
d_gene: .
abundance: .
j_gene: TRBJ1-6

CDR3nt: TGTGCCAGTACCCGGACAGGGGGTATGGGGGCCAACGTCCTGACTTTC
CDR3aa: CASTRTGGMGANVLTF
v_gene: TRBV19
d_gene: TRBD1
abundance: .
j_gene: TRBJ2-6

CDR3nt: TGTGCCACCAGTGATGAGGACAGGGTCCACGGCTACACCTTC
CDR3aa: CATSDEDRVHGYTF
v_gene: TRBV24-1
d_gene: TRBD1
abundance: .
j_gene: TRBJ1-2

CDR3nt: TGTGCCAGCAGGGGGACAGGGCCCCTCTACGAGCAGTACTTC
CDR3aa: CASRGTGPLYEQYF
v_gene: TRBV6-5
d_gene: TRBD1
abundance: .
j_gene: TRBJ2-7

CDR3nt: TGTGCCAGCAGCTTGGGGCGGTATAATGAAAAACTGTTTTTT
CDR3aa: CASSLGRYNEKLFF
v_gene: TRBV5-6
d_gene: .
abundance: .
j_gene: TRBJ1-4

CDR3nt: TGCAGTGCCCAGAGCGGTGAAAAACTGTTTTTT
CDR3aa: CSAQSGEKLFF
v_gene: TRBV20-1
d_gene: .
abundance: .
j_gene: TRBJ1-4

CDR3nt: TGCGCCAGCAGCTTGACACTAGCGGGAGGCGAGCAGTACTTC
CDR3aa: CASSLTLAGGEQYF
v_gene: TRBV5-1
d_gene: TRBD2
abundance: .
j_gene: TRBJ2-7

CDR3nt: TGCGCCAGCAGCTTGGCTATTTCCGGGGAAGGCTACACCTTC
CDR3aa: CASSLAISGEGYTF
v_gene: TRBV5-1
d_gene: .
abundance: .
j_gene: TRBJ1-2

CDR3nt: TGCGCCAGCAGCTTGGGGGAGGGTGGCCAGCCCCAGCATTTT
CDR3aa: CASSLGEGGQPQHF
v_gene: TRBV5-1
d_gene: .
abundance: once
j_gene: TRBJ1-5

CDR3nt: TGTGCCAGCAGTTCCGTTTGGGACAGGATCGGGGAAAAACTGTTTTTT
CDR3aa: CASSSVWDRIGEKLFF
v_gene: TRBV6-5
d_gene: TRBD1
abundance: .
j_gene: TRBJ1-4

CDR3nt: TGTGCCAGCAGCGCCCATACTAGCTTGAACACTGAAGCTTTCTTT
CDR3aa: CASSAHTSLNTEAFF
v_gene: TRBV9
d_gene: .
abundance: once
j_gene: TRBJ1-1

CDR3nt: TGTGCCAGCAGCCACCCTGGGGCAGGGAAAGAGACCCAGTACTTC
CDR3aa: CASSHPGAGKETQYF
v_gene: TRBV25-1
d_gene: .
abundance: .
j_gene: TRBJ2-5

CDR3nt: TGTGCCAGCAGTATTGGGACAGACTATGGCTACACCTTC
CDR3aa: CASSIGTDYGYTF
v_gene: TRBV12-3/TRBV12-4
d_gene: TRBD1
abundance: .
j_gene: TRBJ1-2

CDR3nt: TGTGCCAGCAGCCTTACAGGGGGTGCACTTTATGGCTACACCTTC
CDR3aa: CASSLTGGALYGYTF
v_gene: TRBV5-6
d_gene: TRBD1
abundance: .
j_gene: TRBJ1-2

CDR3nt: TGTGCCAGCAGCCCCGAGGCGGTGAGCTCCTACAATGAGCAGTTCTTC
CDR3aa: CASSPEAVSSYNEQFF
v_gene: TRBV5-5
d_gene: .
abundance: few
j_gene: TRBJ2-1

CDR3nt: TGCGCCAGCAGCCAGACAGGGGGCAGGGGGGAGCTGTTTTTT
CDR3aa: CASSQTGGRGELFF
v_gene: TRBV4-1
d_gene: TRBD1
abundance: .
j_gene: TRBJ2-2

CDR3nt: TGTGCCAGCAGTCCCCTTCTCGGTGGTCCCTACACCTTC
CDR3aa: CASSPLLGGPYTF
v_gene: TRBV12-3/TRBV12-4
d_gene: .
abundance: .
j_gene: TRBJ1-2

CDR3nt: TGTGCCAGCAGTGACCGGACTAGCGGGAGGTTGCAGACCCAGTACTTC
CDR3aa: CASSDRTSGRLQTQYF
v_gene: TRBV6-1
d_gene: TRBD2
abundance: .
j_gene: TRBJ2-5

CDR3nt: TGTGCCAGCTCACCGGACACCCACACTGAAGCTTTCTTT
CDR3aa: CASSPDTHTEAFF
v_gene: TRBV18
d_gene: .
abundance: .
j_gene: TRBJ1-1

CDR3nt: TGTGCCAGCAGCTCCTGGGCCACTAACTATGGCTACACCTTC
CDR3aa: CASSSWATNYGYTF
v_gene: TRBV13
d_gene: .
abundance: .
j_gene: TRBJ1-2

CDR3nt: TGTGCCAGCAGTGAATGGGCACGGACATCGAACACCGGGGAGCTGTTTTTT
CDR3aa: CASSEWARTSNTGELFF
v_gene: TRBV25-1
d_gene: .
abundance: .
j_gene: TRBJ2-2

CDR3nt: TGTGCCAGCAGAGGGAGCGGGAGTGAGCAGTTCTTC
CDR3aa: CASRGSGSEQFF
v_gene: TRBV6-5
d_gene: TRBD2
abundance: .
j_gene: TRBJ2-1

CDR3nt: TGCGCCAGCAGTGACAGAAGGGGTCCTTTCTTT
CDR3aa: CASSDRRGPFF
v_gene: TRBV10-2
d_gene: .
abundance: .
j_gene: TRBJ1-1

CDR3nt: TGTGCCAGCAGTGTCGGCGGATACAATGAGCAGTTCTTC
CDR3aa: CASSVGGYNEQFF
v_gene: TRBV2
d_gene: .
abundance: .
j_gene: TRBJ2-1